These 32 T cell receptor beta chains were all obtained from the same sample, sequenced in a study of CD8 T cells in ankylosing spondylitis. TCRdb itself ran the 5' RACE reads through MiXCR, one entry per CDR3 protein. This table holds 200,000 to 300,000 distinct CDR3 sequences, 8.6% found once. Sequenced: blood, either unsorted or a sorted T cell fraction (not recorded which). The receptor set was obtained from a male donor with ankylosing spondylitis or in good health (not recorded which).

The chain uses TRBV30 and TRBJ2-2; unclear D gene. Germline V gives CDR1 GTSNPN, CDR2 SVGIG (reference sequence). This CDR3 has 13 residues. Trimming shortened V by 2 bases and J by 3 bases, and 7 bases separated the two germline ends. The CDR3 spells CAWSMVDTGELFF. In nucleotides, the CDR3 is TGTGCCTGGAGTATGGTAGACACCGGGGAGCTGTTTTTT.

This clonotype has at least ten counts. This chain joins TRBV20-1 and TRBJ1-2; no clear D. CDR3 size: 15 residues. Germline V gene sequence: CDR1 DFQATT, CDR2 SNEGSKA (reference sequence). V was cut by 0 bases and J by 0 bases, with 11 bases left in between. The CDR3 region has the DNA TGCAGTGCTAGAGATAGGACGGATGCTAACTATGGCTACACCTTC. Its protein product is CSARDRTDANYGYTF.

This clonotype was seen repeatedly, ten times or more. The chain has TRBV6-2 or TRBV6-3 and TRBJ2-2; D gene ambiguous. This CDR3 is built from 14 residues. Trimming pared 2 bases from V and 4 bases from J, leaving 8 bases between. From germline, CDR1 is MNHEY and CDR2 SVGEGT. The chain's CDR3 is CASSYRFGTGELFF. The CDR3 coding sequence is TGTGCCAGCAGTTACAGGTTCGGCACCGGGGAGCTGTTTTTT.

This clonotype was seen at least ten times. The CDR3 loop is CSASPSGAVYTGELFF. The DNA of the CDR3 is TGCAGTGCTAGCCCATCCGGGGCGGTATACACCGGGGAGCTGTTTTTT. The rearrangement joins TRBV20-1 to TRBJ2-2; D tentatively fits TRBD1 or TRBD2 (5 bases each). Germline CDR1 is DFQATT and CDR2 is SNEGSKA (reference sequence). CDR3 length: 16 amino acids. Trimming stripped 3 bases from V and 3 bases from J, with 17 bases between.

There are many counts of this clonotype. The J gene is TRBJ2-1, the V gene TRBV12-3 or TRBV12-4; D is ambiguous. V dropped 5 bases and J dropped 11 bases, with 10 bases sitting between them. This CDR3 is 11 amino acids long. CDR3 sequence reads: CASSTDIKQFF. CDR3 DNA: TGTGCCAGCAGTACCGACATTAAGCAGTTCTTC.

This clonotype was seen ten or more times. Written as DNA, the CDR3 is TGTGCCAGTAGGAATGCCGGGACACCTCCTTCCAATGAGCAGTTCTTC. Protein sequence: CASRNAGTPPSNEQFF. The V gene is TRBV19, the J gene TRBJ2-1; TRBD1 might be the D (6 bases). The CDR3 has 16 amino acids. V lost 6 bases to trimming and J lost 6 bases, with 21 bases between them. Germline-derived CDR1 and CDR2 are LNHDA and SQIVND (reference sequence).

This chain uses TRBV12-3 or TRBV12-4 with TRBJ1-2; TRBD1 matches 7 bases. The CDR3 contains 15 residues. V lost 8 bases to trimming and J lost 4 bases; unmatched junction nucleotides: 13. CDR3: CASANRDSRFYGYTF. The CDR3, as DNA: TGTGCCAGCGCAAACCGGGACAGTAGGTTCTATGGCTACACCTTC.

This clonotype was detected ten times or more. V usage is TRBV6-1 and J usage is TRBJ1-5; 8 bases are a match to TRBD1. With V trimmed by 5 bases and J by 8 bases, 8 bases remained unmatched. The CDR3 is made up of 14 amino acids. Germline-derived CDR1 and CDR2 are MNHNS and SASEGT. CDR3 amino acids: CASSLGQGGEPQHF. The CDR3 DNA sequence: TGTGCCAGCAGTCTTGGACAGGGTGGGGAGCCCCAGCATTTT.

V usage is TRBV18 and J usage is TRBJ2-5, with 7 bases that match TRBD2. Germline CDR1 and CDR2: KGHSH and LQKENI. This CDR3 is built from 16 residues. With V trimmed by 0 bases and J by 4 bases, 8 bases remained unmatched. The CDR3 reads CASSPPPREGRETQYF. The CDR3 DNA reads TGTGCCAGCTCACCACCGCCCAGGGAGGGGCGAGAGACCCAGTACTTC.

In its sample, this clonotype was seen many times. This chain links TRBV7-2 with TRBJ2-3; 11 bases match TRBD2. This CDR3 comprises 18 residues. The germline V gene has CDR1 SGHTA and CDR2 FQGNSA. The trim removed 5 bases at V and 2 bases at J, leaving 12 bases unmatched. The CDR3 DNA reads TGTGCCAGCAGCCCCGGACTAGCGGGTACTTTTTACACAGATACGCAGTATTTT. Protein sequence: CASSPGLAGTFYTDTQYF.

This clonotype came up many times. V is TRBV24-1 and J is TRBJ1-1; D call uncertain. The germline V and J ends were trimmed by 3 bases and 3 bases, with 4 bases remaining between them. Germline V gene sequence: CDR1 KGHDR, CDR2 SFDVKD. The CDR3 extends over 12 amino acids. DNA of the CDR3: TGTGCCACCAGTGATGGGCACACTGAAGCTTTCTTT. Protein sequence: CATSDGHTEAFF.

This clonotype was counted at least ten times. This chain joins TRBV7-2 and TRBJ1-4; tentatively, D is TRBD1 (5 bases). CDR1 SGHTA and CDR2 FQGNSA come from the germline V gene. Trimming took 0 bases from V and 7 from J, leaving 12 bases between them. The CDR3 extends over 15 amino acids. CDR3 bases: TGTGCCAGCAGCTTAGCAGAGGGGACGGTTGAAAAACTGTTTTTT. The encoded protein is CASSLAEGTVEKLFF.

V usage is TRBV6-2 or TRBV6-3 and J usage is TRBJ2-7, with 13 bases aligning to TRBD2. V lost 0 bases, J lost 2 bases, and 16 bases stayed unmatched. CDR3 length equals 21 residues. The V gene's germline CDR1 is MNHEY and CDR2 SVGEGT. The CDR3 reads CASSYSDIETSGRRDTYEQYF. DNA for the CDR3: TGTGCCAGCAGTTACTCCGATATTGAGACTAGCGGGAGGAGGGATACCTACGAGCAGTACTTC.

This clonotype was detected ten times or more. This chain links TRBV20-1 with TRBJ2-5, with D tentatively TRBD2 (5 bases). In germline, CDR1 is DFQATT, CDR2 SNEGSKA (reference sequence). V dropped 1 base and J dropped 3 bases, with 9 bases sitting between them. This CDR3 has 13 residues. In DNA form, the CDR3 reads TGCAGTGCTAGAGGAGGAGGCAAAGAGACCCAGTACTTC. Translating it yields CSARGGGKETQYF.

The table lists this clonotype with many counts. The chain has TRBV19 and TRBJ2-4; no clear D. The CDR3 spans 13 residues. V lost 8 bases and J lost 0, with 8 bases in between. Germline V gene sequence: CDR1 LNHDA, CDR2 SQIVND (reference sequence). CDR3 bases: TGTGCCAGTGGGGAAGGAGCCAAAAACATTCAGTACTTC. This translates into CASGEGAKNIQYF.

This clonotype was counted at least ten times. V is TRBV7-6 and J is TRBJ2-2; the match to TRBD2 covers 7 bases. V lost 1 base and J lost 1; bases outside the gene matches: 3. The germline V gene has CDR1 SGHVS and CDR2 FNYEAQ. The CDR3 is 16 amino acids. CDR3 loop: CASSLEGGRNTGELFF. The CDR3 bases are TGTGCCAGCAGCTTAGAGGGCGGGAGGAACACCGGGGAGCTGTTTTTT.

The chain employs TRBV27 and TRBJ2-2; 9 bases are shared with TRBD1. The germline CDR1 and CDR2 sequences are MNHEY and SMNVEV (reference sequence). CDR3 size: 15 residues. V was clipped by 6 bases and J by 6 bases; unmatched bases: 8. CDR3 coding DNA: TGTGCCAGCAGACCAACAGGGGGCAGATCCGGGGAGCTGTTTTTT. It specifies CASRPTGGRSGELFF.

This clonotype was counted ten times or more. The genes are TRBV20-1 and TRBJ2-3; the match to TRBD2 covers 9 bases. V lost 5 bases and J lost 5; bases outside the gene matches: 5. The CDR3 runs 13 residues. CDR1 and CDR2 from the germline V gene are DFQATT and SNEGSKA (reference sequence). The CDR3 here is CSASTSGQDTQYF. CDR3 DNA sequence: TGCAGTGCTTCGACTAGCGGCCAAGATACGCAGTATTTT.

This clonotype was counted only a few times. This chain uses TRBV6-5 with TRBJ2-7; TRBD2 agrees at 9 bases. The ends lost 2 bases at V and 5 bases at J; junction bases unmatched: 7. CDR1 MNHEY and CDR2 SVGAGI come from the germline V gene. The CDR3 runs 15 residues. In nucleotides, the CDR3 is TGTGCCAGCAGTTACGGCAGCGGGAGGTCCCACGAGCAGTACTTC. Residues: CASSYGSGRSHEQYF.

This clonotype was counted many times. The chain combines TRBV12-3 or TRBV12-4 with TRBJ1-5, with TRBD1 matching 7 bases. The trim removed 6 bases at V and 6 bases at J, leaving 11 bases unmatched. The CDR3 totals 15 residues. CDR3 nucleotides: TGTGCCAGCAGCCGACAGGGAGGATTTAGTCAGCCCCAGCATTTT. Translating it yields CASSRQGGFSQPQHF.

The CDR3 bases are TGCGCCAGCAGCACCCAGCCAGGGGTCCAGGGAGCCCAGTACTTC. This translates into CASSTQPGVQGAQYF. The chain carries TRBV5-1 and TRBJ2-5; TRBD1 is a possible D gene (6 bases). Per germline, CDR1 SGHRS and CDR2 YFSETQ. Trimming took 4 bases from V and 9 from J, leaving 22 bases between them. This CDR3 has 15 amino acids.

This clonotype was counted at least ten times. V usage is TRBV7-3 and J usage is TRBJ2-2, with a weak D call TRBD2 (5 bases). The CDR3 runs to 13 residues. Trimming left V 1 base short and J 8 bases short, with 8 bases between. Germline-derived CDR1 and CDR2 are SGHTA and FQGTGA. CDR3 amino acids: CASSLIGGGELFF. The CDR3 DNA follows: TGTGCCAGCAGCTTAATCGGCGGGGGGGAGCTGTTTTTT.

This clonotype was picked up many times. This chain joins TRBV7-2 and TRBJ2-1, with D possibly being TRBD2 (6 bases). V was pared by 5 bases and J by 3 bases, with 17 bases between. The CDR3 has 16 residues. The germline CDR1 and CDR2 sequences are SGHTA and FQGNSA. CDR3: CASSPRLGEDYNEQFF. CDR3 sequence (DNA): TGTGCCAGCAGCCCGAGACTAGGTGAGGACTACAATGAGCAGTTCTTC.

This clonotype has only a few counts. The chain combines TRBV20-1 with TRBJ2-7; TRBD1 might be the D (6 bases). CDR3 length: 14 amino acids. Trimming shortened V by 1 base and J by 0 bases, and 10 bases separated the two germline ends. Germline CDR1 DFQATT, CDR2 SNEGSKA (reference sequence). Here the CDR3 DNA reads TGCAGTGCTAGAGCGACAGGTTCCTCCTACGAGCAGTACTTC. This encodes CSARATGSSYEQYF.

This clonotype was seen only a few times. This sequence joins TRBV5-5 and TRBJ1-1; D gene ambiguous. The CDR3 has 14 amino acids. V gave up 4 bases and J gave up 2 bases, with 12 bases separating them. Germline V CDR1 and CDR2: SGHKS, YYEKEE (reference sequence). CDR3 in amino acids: CASSLNVGNTEAFF. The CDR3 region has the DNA TGTGCCAGCAGCCTAAATGTGGGAAACACTGAAGCTTTCTTT. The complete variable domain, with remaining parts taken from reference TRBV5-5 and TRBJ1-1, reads DAGVTQSPTHLIKTRGQQVTLRCSPISGHKSVSWYQQVLGQGPQFIFQYYEKEERGRGNFPDRFSARQFPNYSSELNVNALLLGDSALYLCASSLNVGNTEAFFGQGTRLTVV.

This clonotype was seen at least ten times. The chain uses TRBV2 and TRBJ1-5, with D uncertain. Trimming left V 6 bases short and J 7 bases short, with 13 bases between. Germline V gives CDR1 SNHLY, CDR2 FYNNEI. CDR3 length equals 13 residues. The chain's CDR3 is CASSRNDGQPQHF. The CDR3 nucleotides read TGTGCCAGCAGCCGCAACGACGGCCAGCCCCAGCATTTT.

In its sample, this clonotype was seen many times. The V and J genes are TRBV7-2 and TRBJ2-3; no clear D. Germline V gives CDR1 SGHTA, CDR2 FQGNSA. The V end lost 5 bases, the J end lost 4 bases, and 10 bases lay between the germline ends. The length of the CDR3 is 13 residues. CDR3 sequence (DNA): TGTGCCAGCAGCCCGGTGGCCCCAGATACGCAGTATTTT. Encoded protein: CASSPVAPDTQYF.

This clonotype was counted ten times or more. The CDR3 region has the DNA TGTGCCAGCAGTTACTCAGGTCGGGGGGCGGTCTGGGAGCAGTTCTTC. Its protein is CASSYSGRGAVWEQFF. The chain couples TRBV6-2 or TRBV6-3 to TRBJ2-1; D is possibly TRBD2 (7 bases). The CDR3 totals 16 residues. The germline V gene encodes CDR1 MNHEY and CDR2 SVGEGT. Deletions cut 0 bases from V and 10 bases from J, with 19 bases between.

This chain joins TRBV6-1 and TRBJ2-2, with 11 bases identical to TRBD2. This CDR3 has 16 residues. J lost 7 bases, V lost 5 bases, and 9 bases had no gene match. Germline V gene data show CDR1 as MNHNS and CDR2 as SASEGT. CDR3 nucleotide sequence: TGTGCCAGCAGTACCACTAGCGGGAGTCAGGTCGGGGAGCTGTTTTTT. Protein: CASSTTSGSQVGELFF.

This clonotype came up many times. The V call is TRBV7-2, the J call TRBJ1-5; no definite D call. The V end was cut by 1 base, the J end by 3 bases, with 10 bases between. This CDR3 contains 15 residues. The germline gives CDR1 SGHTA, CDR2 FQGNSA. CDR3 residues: CASSLDRALNQPQHF. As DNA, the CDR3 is TGTGCCAGCAGCTTAGATCGGGCCCTCAATCAGCCCCAGCATTTT.

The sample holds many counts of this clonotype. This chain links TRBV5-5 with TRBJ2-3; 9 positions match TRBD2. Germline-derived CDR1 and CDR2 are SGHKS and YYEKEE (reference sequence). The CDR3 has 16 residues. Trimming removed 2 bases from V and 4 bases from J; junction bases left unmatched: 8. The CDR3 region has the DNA TGTGCCAGCAGCTTTATAGCGGGAGAGCGGGCAGATACGCAGTATTTT. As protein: CASSFIAGERADTQYF.

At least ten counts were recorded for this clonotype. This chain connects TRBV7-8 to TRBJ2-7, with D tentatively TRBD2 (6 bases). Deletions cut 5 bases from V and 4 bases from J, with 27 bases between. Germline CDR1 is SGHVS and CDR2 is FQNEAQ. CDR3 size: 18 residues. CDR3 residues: CASSPASSGTSLKYEQYF. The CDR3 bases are TGTGCCAGCAGCCCTGCCTCCTCCGGGACTTCCCTAAAATACGAGCAGTACTTC. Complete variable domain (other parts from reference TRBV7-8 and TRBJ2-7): GAGVSQSPRYKVAKRGQDVALRCDPISGHVSLFWYQQALGQGPEFLTYFQNEAQLDKSGLPSDRFFAERPEGSVSTLKIQRTQQEDSAVYLCASSPASSGTSLKYEQYFGPGTRLTVT.